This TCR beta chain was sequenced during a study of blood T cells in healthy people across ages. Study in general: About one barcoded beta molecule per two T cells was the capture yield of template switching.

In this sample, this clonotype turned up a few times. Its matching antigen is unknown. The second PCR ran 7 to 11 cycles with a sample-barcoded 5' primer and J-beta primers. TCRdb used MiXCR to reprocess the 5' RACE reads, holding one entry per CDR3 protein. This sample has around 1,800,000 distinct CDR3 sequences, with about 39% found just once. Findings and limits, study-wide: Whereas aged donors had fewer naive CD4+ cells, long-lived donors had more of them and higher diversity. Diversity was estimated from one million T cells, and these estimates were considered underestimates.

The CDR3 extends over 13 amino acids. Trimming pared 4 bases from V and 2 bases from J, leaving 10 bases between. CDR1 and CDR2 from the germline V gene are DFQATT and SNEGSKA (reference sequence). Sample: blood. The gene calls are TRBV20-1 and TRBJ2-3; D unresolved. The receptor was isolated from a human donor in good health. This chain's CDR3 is CSAKRVYTDTQYF. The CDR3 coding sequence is TGCAGTGCTAAACGGGTGTACACAGATACGCAGTATTTT.